The T cell receptor (beta chain) under discussion was sequenced for a study of shared clonotypes between healthy human individuals. V shed 2 bases and J shed 6 bases, with 12 bases lying between them. The CDR3 loop spans 13 amino acids. The V gene's germline CDR1 is SGHNT and CDR2 YYREEE (reference sequence). Notes on this clone: This CDR3 is also generated by other DNA sequences in the sample.

Produced via immunoSEQ multiplex PCR; TCRdb's table is partial and in-frame only. The repertoire holds some 2.1 million clones, with 85% to 95% as singletons. This receptor was taken from a man between 18 and 29 years old in good health. The sample taken for sequencing was naive CD4+ T cells sorted from blood. As for subset: CD45RA+ positively selected. The chain has TRBV5-4 and TRBJ2-7; perhaps TRBD1 as D (7 bases). The CDR3 DNA sequence: TGTGCCAGCAGCTTCCAGGGGGGCTCCGAGCAGTACTTC. It encodes CASSFQGGSEQYF.